A selection of T cell receptor beta chains follows, all from one sample in a study of blood T cell repertoires in COVID-19. The data were produced by immunoSEQ multiplex PCR, yet TCRdb's version contains in-frame clones alone and is incomplete. There are about 190,000 clones in the sample; about nine tenths occur only once, and 1.1% lies in the top ten. The sample taken for sequencing was peripheral blood. The receptors here all came from a man between 25 and 39 years old with acute or convalescent COVID-19. Each CDR3 is given with its conserved first and last residue. The order of the fields is clone size, V gene, D gene, J gene, CDR3 DNA, CDR3 protein. A D gene is named only where the DNA matches it firmly. The listing skips clone size in some rows; elsewhere it reads once, few, many or a size class.

-	TRBV6-5	-	TRBJ2-1	TGTGCCAGCAGTTACTCGTACGGTCGTGAGCAGTTCTTC	CASSYSYGREQFF
-	TRBV9	TRBD2	TRBJ2-1	TGTGCCAGCAGCTTAGGACTAGCGACCTACAATGAGCAGTTCTTC	CASSLGLATYNEQFF
-	TRBV5-1	TRBD2	TRBJ2-1	TGCGCCAGCAGCTTAGCGGGAACCTCCTACAATGAGCAGTTCTTC	CASSLAGTSYNEQFF
-	TRBV9	-	TRBJ2-3	TGTGCCAGCAGCCCTAGCTCCGGATACACAGATACGCAGTATTTT	CASSPSSGYTDTQYF
few	TRBV6-5	-	TRBJ1-1	TGTGCCAGCAGTCTTCGAAAACAGGGCCGCACTGAAGCTTTCTTT	CASSLRKQGRTEAFF
-	TRBV6-5	TRBD1	TRBJ2-5	TGTGCCAGCAGTCCACAGGGGGCAGGAGATGAGACCCAGTACTTC	CASSPQGAGDETQYF
-	TRBV27	TRBD1	TRBJ1-2	TGTGCCAGCAAAAGGACAGGTGGTTTGGGCTATGGCTACACCTTC	CASKRTGGLGYGYTF
-	TRBV28	-	TRBJ2-4	TGTGCCAGCAGTTTGCGCACAACAGGTTCTATAGCCAAAAACATTCAGTACTTC	CASSLRTTGSIAKNIQYF
-	TRBV30	-	TRBJ1-5	TGTGCCTGGAGTGTTGGGGACACCCCTGGGACCCAGCATTTT	CAWSVGDTPGTQHF
-	TRBV7-8	-	TRBJ1-5	TGTGCCAGCAGCTCCCACGTCGGGCCCCAGCATTTT	CASSSHVGPQHF
-	TRBV14	TRBD1	TRBJ2-7	TGTGCCAGCAGGCGCGACAGGGGGTACGAGCAGTACTTC	CASRRDRGYEQYF
-	TRBV2	-	TRBJ1-1	TGTGCCAGCAGGGCTGGGGGGGCCTTCATGAACACTGAAGCTTTCTTT	CASRAGGAFMNTEAFF
once	TRBV5-1	TRBD2	TRBJ2-3	TGCGCCAGCAGCTCGGGACTAGCGGGAACGACAGATACGCAGTATTTT	CASSSGLAGTTDTQYF
-	TRBV11-1	TRBD2	TRBJ2-5	TGTGCCAGCAGCCTTAGCGGGTGGGAGACCCAGTACTTC	CASSLSGWETQYF
few	TRBV3-1/TRBV3-2	-	TRBJ1-2	TGTGCCAGCAGCCCATTATCCGGACTCTATGGCTACACCTTC	CASSPLSGLYGYTF
-	TRBV5-4	TRBD2	TRBJ2-1	TGTGCCAGCAGCCCGACCGGACTAGCGGTGTACAATGAGCAGTTCTTC	CASSPTGLAVYNEQFF
-	TRBV15	-	TRBJ1-5	TGTGCCACCAGCAGAGATGTTACAGCTACCAATCAGCCCCAGCATTTT	CATSRDVTATNQPQHF
-	TRBV6-2/TRBV6-3	-	TRBJ2-3	TGTGCCAGCAGTTACTTAACTAGACGCACAGATACGCAGTATTTT	CASSYLTRRTDTQYF
-	TRBV30	-	TRBJ1-2	TGTGCCTGGAGTGTTTTAGGAGGATATGGTGGCTACACCTTC	CAWSVLGGYGGYTF
-	TRBV11-2	-	TRBJ1-3	TGTGCCAGCAGCCAAAACAGGGCCTCTGGAAACACCATATATTTT	CASSQNRASGNTIYF
-	TRBV24-1	-	TRBJ1-4	TGTGCCACCAGTGATGGGATATCGGGACAAGTTAATGAAAAACTGTTTTTT	CATSDGISGQVNEKLFF
-	TRBV10-3	-	TRBJ1-1	TGTGCCATCAGTGAGTCGATAACTTTAAGGAACACTGAAGCTTTCTTT	CAISESITLRNTEAFF